This TCR beta chain originates from a study of T cell responses to AZD1222 COVID-19 vaccine. On the study more broadly: Samples with a second dose at about 4 or about 12 weeks were pooled together. Study-wide findings and caveats: Spike-specific TCR breadth and depth rose after two AZD1222 doses. Across the whole spike, CD4 TCRs peaked at regions 160-218 and 743-854. Donors were mostly white British, more females; clonal diversity possibly underestimated.

Sequencing was performed with immunoSEQ multiplex PCR; in TCRdb, only in-frame clones are kept and a portion is missing. The data show around 180,000 clones, 90% seen once. Deletions cut 6 bases from V and 4 bases from J, with 9 bases between. CDR3 size: 12 residues. Germline V gene lookup returns CDR1 MDHEN and CDR2 SYDVKM. In the case of this clone: The antigen is undetermined.

This TCR was recovered from an adult in good health. The sample here was peripheral blood, taken on day 0 of AZD1222 vaccination. V usage is TRBV28 and J usage is TRBJ1-2; the D is unclear. The CDR3 here is CASRSGSYGYTF. CDR3 DNA sequence: TGTGCCAGCAGATCAGGAAGCTATGGCTACACCTTC.